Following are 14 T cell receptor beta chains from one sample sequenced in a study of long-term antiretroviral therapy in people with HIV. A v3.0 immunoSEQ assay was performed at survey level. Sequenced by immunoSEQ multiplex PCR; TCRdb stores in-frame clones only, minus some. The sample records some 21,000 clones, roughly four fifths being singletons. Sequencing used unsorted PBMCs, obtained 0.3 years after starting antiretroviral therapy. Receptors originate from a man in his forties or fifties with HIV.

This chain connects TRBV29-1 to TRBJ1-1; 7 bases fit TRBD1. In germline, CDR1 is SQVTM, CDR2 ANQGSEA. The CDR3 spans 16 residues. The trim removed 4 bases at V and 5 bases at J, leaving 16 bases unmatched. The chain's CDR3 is CSVASAGGGIGTEAFF. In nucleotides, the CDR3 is TGCAGCGTTGCATCCGCAGGGGGGGGCATCGGGACTGAAGCTTTCTTT.

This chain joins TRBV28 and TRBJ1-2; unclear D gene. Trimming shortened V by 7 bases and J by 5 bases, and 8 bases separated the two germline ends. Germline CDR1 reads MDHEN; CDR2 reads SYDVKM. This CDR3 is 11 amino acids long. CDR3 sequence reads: CASTPGYGYTF. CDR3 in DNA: TGTGCCAGCACCCCGGGGTATGGCTACACCTTC.

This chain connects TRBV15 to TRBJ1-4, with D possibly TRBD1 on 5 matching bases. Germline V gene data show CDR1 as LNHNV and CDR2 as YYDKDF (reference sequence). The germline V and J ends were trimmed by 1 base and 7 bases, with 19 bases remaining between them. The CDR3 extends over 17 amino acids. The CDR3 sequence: CATSRGSVGRGGEKLFF. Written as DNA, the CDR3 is TGTGCCACCAGCAGAGGATCGGTCGGCCGCGGGGGTGAAAAACTGTTTTTT.

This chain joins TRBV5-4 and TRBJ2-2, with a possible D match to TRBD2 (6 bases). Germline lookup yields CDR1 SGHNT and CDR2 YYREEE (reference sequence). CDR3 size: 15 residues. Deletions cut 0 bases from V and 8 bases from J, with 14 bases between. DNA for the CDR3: TGTGCCAGCAGCTTGGAGCCGCTTGGAGGGGGGGAGCTGTTTTTT. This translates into CASSLEPLGGGELFF.

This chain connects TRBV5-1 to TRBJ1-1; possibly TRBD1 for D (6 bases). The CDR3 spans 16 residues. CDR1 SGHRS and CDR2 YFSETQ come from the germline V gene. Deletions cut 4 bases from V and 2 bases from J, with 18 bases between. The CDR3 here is CASSATLGTFNTEAFF. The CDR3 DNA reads TGCGCCAGCAGCGCAACCCTCGGGACATTTAACACTGAAGCTTTCTTT.

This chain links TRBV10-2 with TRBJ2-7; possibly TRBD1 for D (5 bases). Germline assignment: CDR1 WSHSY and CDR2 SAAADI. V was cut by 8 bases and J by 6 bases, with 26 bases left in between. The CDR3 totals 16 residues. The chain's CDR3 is CASSGSPLAAVFEQYF. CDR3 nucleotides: TGCGCCAGCTCAGGGTCCCCCCTGGCGGCGGTCTTCGAGCAGTACTTC.

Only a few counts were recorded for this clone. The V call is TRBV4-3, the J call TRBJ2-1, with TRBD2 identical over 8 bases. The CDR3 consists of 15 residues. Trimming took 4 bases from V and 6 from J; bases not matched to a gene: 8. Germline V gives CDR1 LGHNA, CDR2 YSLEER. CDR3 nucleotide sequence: TGCGCCAGCAGCCTCGACGTCGGGAGGGCCAATGAGCAGTTCTTC. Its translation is CASSLDVGRANEQFF.

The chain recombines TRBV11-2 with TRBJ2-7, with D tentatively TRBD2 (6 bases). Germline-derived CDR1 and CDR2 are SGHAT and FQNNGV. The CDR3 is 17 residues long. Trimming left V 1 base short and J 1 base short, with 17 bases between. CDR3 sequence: CASSLGAGTRLSYEQYF. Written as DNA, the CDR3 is TGTGCCAGCAGCTTAGGTGCCGGGACTCGACTTTCCTACGAGCAGTACTTC.

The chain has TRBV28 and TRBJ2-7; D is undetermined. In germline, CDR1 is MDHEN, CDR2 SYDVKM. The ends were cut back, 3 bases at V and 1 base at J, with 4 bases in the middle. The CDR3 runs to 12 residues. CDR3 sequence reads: CASSFTSYEQYF. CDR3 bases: TGTGCCAGCAGTTTTACATCCTACGAGCAGTACTTC. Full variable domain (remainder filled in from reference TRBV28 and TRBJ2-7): DVKVTQSSRYLVKRTGEKVFLECVQDMDHENMFWYRQDPGLGLRLIYFSYDVKMKEKGDIPEGYSVSREKKERFSLILESASTNQTSMYLCASSFTSYEQYFGPGTRLTVT.

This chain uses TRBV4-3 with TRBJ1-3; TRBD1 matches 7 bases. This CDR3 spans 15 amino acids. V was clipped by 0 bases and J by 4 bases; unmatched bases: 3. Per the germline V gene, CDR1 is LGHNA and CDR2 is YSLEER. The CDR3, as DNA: TGCGCCAGCAGCCAAGACAGGGGGACAGGAAACACCATATATTTT. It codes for CASSQDRGTGNTIYF.

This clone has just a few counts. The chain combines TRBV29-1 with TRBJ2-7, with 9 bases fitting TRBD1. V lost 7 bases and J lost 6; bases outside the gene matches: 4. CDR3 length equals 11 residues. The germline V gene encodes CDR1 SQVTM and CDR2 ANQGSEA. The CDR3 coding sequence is TGCAGCGCGGGACAGGGAGGCGAGCAGTACTTC. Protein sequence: CSAGQGGEQYF.

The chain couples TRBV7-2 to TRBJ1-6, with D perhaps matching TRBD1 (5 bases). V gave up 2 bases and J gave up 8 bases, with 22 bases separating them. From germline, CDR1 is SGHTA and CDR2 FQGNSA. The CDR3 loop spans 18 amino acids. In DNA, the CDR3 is TGTGCCAGCAGCTTACGTTCAGGGCAGACCCTCACCTATTCACCCCTCCACTTT. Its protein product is CASSLRSGQTLTYSPLHF.

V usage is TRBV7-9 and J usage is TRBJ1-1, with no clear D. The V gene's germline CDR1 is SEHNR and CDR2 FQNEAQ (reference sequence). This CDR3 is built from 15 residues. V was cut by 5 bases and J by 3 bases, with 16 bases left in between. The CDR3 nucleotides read TGTGCCAGCAGCCCCGTGGGAACGGCGTACACTGAAGCTTTCTTT. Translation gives CASSPVGTAYTEAFF.

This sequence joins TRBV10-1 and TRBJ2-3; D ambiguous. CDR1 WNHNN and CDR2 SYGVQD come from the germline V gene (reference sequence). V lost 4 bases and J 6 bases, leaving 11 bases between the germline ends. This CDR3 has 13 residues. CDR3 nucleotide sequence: TGCGCCAGCAGTGCTCGGGTGACCGATACGCAGTATTTT. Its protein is CASSARVTDTQYF.